What follows are 7 T cell receptor beta chains derived from one specimen sequenced in a study of blood T cells in healthy people across ages. For the second PCR, which ran for about 6 to 11 cycles, a sample-barcoded 5' primer and a J-beta primer mix were used. TCRdb itself ran the 5' RACE reads through MiXCR, one entry per CDR3 protein. The sample yields 1.5 million to 2 million distinct CDR3 sequences, about 30% seen once. Sequenced: blood. These TCRs come from a woman in her 30s in good health.

This clonotype was seen at least ten times. V usage is TRBV29-1 and J usage is TRBJ2-7; D remains unclear. The V gene lost 1 base and the J gene lost 3 bases, with 7 bases spanning the gap. The germline gives CDR1 SQVTM, CDR2 ANQGSEA. The CDR3 extends over 12 amino acids. CDR3 coding DNA: TGCAGCGTTGAAGGGGAAAACTACGAGCAGTACTTC. Protein product: CSVEGENYEQYF.

This clonotype was detected once. Possible read error: a much larger clone is one base away. The gene calls are TRBV20-1 and TRBJ2-7; D call uncertain. V lost 3 bases and J lost 4, with 10 bases in between. The V gene's germline CDR1 is DFQATT and CDR2 SNEGSKA (reference sequence). CDR3 length equals 12 residues. The DNA for the CDR3 is TGCAGTGCTAGTCGCGAGGAGTACGAGCAGTACTTC. It specifies CSASREEYEQYF.

This clonotype was counted between two and nine times. This sequence joins TRBV20-1 and TRBJ2-3; 9 positions agree with TRBD1. Germline assignment: CDR1 DFQATT and CDR2 SNEGSKA (reference sequence). The CDR3 is 14 amino acids. Unmatched junction bases numbered 6, after V lost 6 bases and J lost 2 bases. Here the CDR3 reads CSASRTGDTDTQYF. The CDR3 DNA sequence: TGCAGTGCCTCCAGGACAGGGGACACAGATACGCAGTATTTT.

A remark on this clonotype: A much larger clone lies a single base off, so this may be a read error. The rearrangement joins TRBV29-1 to TRBJ2-1; 9 bases are a match to TRBD2. CDR1 SQVTM and CDR2 ANQGSEA come from the germline V gene. V gave up 1 base and J gave up 4 bases; unmatched junction bases: 8. The CDR3 loop spans 16 amino acids. CDR3 DNA sequence: TGCAGCGTTGAAGTCTCAGTAGCGGGAGTGTACAATGAGCAGTTCTTC. This sequence encodes CSVEVSVAGVYNEQFF.

This clonotype was detected a few times. This chain joins TRBV2 and TRBJ2-3, with D perhaps TRBD1 (6 bases). CDR1 and CDR2 from the germline V gene are SNHLY and FYNNEI. V was trimmed by 6 bases and J by 0 bases, leaving 13 bases between them. The CDR3 consists of 15 residues. The DNA for the CDR3 is TGTGCCAGCAGCTACAGACAGGCAAGCACAGATACGCAGTATTTT. Its translation is CASSYRQASTDTQYF.

The chain has TRBV12-3 or TRBV12-4 and TRBJ2-1, with a tentative D call TRBD1 (5 bases). V was clipped by 9 bases and J by 4 bases, with 16 bases between them. The CDR3 sequence is 14 residues long. In DNA form, the CDR3 reads TGTGCCAGTAGAAAAAGGGGAATATACAATGAGCAGTTCTTC. Its protein is CASRKRGIYNEQFF.

This clonotype was detected ten times or more. J is TRBJ2-7 and V is TRBV19; D might be TRBD1 (6 bases). The ends were cut back, 5 bases at V and 3 bases at J, with 11 bases in the middle. CDR3 length: 13 amino acids. The germline gives CDR1 LNHDA, CDR2 SQIVND (reference sequence). In nucleotides, the CDR3 is TGTGCCAGTAGTCGCGAAGGGGGCTACGAGCAGTACTTC. Translated, it gives CASSREGGYEQYF.